The 2 T cell receptor beta chains presented below share a single source sample, sequenced in a study of T cells in Graves' hyperthyroidism and ophthalmopathy. Amplified TCR beta CDR3 regions came from RNA transcripts. Carried out on the TCR CDR3, a first-round RT-PCR used the HTBI primer set. TCRdb redid the calling of the multiplex PCR reads with MiXCR, one entry per CDR3 protein. The sample lists hundreds of thousands of distinct CDR3 sequences; around 19% were seen once. Sequenced sample: blood. The receptors originated from a woman between 50 and 59 years old with Graves' hyperthyroidism that later progressed to Graves' ophthalmopathy.

This clonotype was counted ten times or more. The chain links TRBV2 to TRBJ1-1; 8 positions agree with TRBD1. The germline V gene has CDR1 SNHLY and CDR2 FYNNEI. CDR3 length: 16 amino acids. V lost 5 bases and J lost 1; bases outside the gene matches: 9. CDR3 sequence (DNA): TGTGCCAGCAGTAGTAGGGGACAGGACGGGAACACTGAAGCTTTCTTT. Protein product: CASSSRGQDGNTEAFF.

J is TRBJ2-2 and V is TRBV9; 7 bases map to TRBD1. Trimming at V came to 4 bases and at J to 3 bases, leaving 3 bases not matched to a gene. The CDR3 covers 14 residues. Per the germline V gene, CDR1 is SGDLS and CDR2 is YYNGEE. The CDR3 reads CASSTGDHTGELFF. Written as DNA, the CDR3 is TGTGCCAGCAGCACAGGGGATCACACCGGGGAGCTGTTTTTT.